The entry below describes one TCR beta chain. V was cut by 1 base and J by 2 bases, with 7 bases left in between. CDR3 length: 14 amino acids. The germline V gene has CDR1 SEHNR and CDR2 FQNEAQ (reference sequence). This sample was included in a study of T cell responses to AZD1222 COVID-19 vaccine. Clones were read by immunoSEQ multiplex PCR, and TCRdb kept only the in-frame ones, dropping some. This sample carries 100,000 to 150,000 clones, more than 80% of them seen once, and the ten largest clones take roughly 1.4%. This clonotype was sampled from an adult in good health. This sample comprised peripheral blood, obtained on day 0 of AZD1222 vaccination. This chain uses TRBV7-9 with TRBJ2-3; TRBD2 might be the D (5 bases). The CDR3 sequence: CASSLGGVTDTQYF. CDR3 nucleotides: TGTGCCAGCAGCTTAGGGGGAGTCACAGATACGCAGTATTTT.